This is a list of T cell receptor beta chains from one sample in a study of T cell repertoires in cytomegalovirus infection. From the reads, TCRdb called clonotypes with MiXCR, one entry per CDR3 protein. The sample has more than 500,000 distinct CDR3 sequences, about 15% seen once; the top ten hold 24%. Sequenced sample: CD8+ T cells from PBMCs. Receptors were obtained from a human donor in good health (CMV status not recorded). Some clones in this sample may be carry-over from other donors' samples. The CDR3 runs from the conserved cysteine through the conserved F or W. The order of the fields is V gene, J gene, D gene, clone size, CDR3 DNA, CDR3 protein. D genes are given only for firm matches. Rows give clone size only sometimes, using once, few, many, or a class for an expanded clone.

TRBV27	TRBJ1-2	.	many	TGTGCCAGCAGTTTAACCGGGACGGTTGGACCATCGTATGGCTACACCTTC	CASSLTGTVGPSYGYTF
TRBV7-9	TRBJ2-1	TRBD2	many	TGTGCCAGCAGCCATTCTAGCGGGAGGTGGGGCAATGAGCAGTTCTTC	CASSHSSGRWGNEQFF
TRBV20-1	TRBJ2-3	.	.	TGCAGTGCTAGAGATTTAGGGAATATGTATTTT	CSARDLGNMYF
TRBV9	TRBJ2-3	.	.	TGTGCCAGCAGCCCGTTTATGACAGATACGCAGTATTTT	CASSPFMTDTQYF
TRBV11-2	TRBJ2-1	.	many	TGTGCCAGCAGCTTATTTCCCCCCGGCGGTTCAAATACCCATGAGCAGTTCTTC	CASSLFPPGGSNTHEQFF
TRBV9	TRBJ2-5	.	.	TGTGCCAGCAGCGTTGAACCTGGGGAGACCCAGTACTTC	CASSVEPGETQYF
TRBV19	TRBJ1-2	.	.	TGTGCCAGTAGGGATCGGGGCTCATACTATGGCTACACCTTC	CASRDRGSYYGYTF
TRBV19	TRBJ2-2	.	once	TGTGCCAGTAGTGCGGGTCGAGGGGGAGGCGGGGAGCTGTTTTTT	CASSAGRGGGGELFF
TRBV10-2	TRBJ2-4	TRBD1	many	TGCGCCAGAAGGACAGGGGTGGACGTAGCCAAAAACATTCAGTACTTC	CARRTGVDVAKNIQYF
TRBV9	TRBJ2-7	.	few	TGTGCCAGCAGCGTAGCTGTAGGGAGGTCCTACGAGCAGTACTTC	CASSVAVGRSYEQYF
TRBV12-5	TRBJ2-1	.	few	TGTGCTAGTGGTGCTGGGACATACAATGAGCAGTTCTTC	CASGAGTYNEQFF
TRBV6-1	TRBJ1-1	.	.	TGTGCCAGCAGTGCAGGACGGTCCCCTGAAGCTTTCTTT	CASSAGRSPEAFF
TRBV19	TRBJ2-2	.	many	TGTGCCAGTAGCGCCGGTTTTTACGGGGAGCTGTTTTTT	CASSAGFYGELFF
TRBV9	TRBJ2-7	TRBD1	.	TGTGCCAGCAGCCGAAGCGTAAGGGGGACAGAGTCCTACGAGCAGTACTTC	CASSRSVRGTESYEQYF
TRBV7-2	TRBJ1-1	.	many	TGTGCCAGCAGCTTAGGCTCGGGGGGGTACCTGAACACTGAAGCTTTCTTT	CASSLGSGGYLNTEAFF
TRBV27	TRBJ2-3	TRBD2	many	TGTGCCAGCAGTTTTGCGGGGGTCCCCACAGATACGCAGTATTTT	CASSFAGVPTDTQYF
TRBV7-3	TRBJ1-1	.	many	TGTGCCAGCAGCTCGATGGGGGGAACTGAAGCTTTCTTT	CASSSMGGTEAFF
TRBV27	TRBJ2-3	.	many	TGTGCCAGCAGTTCGCACGAGGGTGGGGGTCCCACAGATACGCAGTATTTT	CASSSHEGGGPTDTQYF
TRBV10-3	TRBJ2-5	TRBD2	many	TGTGCCATCAGTGGGACTAGCGGGCAGGAGACCCAGTACTTC	CAISGTSGQETQYF
TRBV2	TRBJ2-7	.	.	TGTGCCAGCTCAGGGGCCGTGGGGTCCTACGAGCAGTACTTC	CASSGAVGSYEQYF
TRBV9	TRBJ1-2	.	many	TGTGCCAGCAGCCCGGGGGGGTCTAACTATGGCTACACCTTC	CASSPGGSNYGYTF
TRBV27	TRBJ2-3	.	.	TGTGCCAGCACTCGTAGGGGGGTAACTAGCACAGATACGCAGTATTTT	CASTRRGVTSTDTQYF
TRBV29-1	TRBJ2-3	TRBD2	.	TGCAGCGGGGGCCGCAGCGGGAGTTTAGATACGCAGTATTTT	CSGGRSGSLDTQYF
TRBV7-3	TRBJ1-1	TRBD1	.	TGTGCCAGCTCCCCTCGGGGCAGGGGGCTTACTGAAGCTTTCTTT	CASSPRGRGLTEAFF
TRBV5-4	TRBJ1-1	.	.	TGTGCCAGCAGCCCGTTGGGCACAGGGAGGTCTGAAGCTTTCTTT	CASSPLGTGRSEAFF
TRBV9	TRBJ2-2	TRBD2	.	TGTGCCAGCAACGGGGCTAGTGCGGGAGAGGGGAACACCGGGGAGCTGTTTTTT	CASNGASAGEGNTGELFF